This T cell receptor (beta chain) was observed in a study of CD8 T cells in ankylosing spondylitis. Overall study findings and caveats: Blood of patients with ankylosing spondylitis appeared to be characterized by a TCR beta motif of eight highly homologous variants. It was reported that disease-linked clones were significantly enriched in matched ankylosing spondylitis synovial fluid. In peripheral blood, disease-linked CD8+ clones occurred at relatively low frequencies. A number of the motif variants had already been described in reactive arthritis synovial fluid and blood.

In making TCR beta libraries, quantitative 5'-RACE with molecular barcodes was used. TCRdb processed the 5' RACE reads anew with MiXCR; each CDR3 protein has one entry. The table has around 220,000 distinct CDR3 sequences, 15% to 20% seen once. Comments on this clonotype: What it binds is unknown.

Per the germline V gene, CDR1 is SGHVS and CDR2 is FNYEAQ. The CDR3 sequence is 13 residues long. Trimming stripped 3 bases from V and 5 bases from J, with 8 bases between. The rearrangement uses TRBV7-6 and TRBJ2-1, with a tentative D call TRBD2 (5 bases). Sample: blood, either unsorted or a sorted T cell fraction (not recorded which). This TCR was recovered from a male donor with ankylosing spondylitis. CDR3 sequence (DNA): TGTGCCAGCAGCTTCGGACTTAACAATGAGCAGTTCTTC. It translates to CASSFGLNNEQFF.